Following are 7 T cell receptor beta chains from one sample sequenced in a study of T-cell memory formation after mild COVID-19. Via MiXCR, TCRdb re-called the 5' RACE reads, giving one row per CDR3 protein. Of about 260,000 distinct CDR3 sequences listed, 16% are singletons. Sequencing was performed on PBMCs or a T cell subset sorted from them (not recorded which). These receptors were collected from a man aged 18 to 30 who had mild COVID-19 (a few samples of this study predate the infection). Cell type and time point are not known.

This clonotype was observed a handful of times. J is TRBJ2-7 and V is TRBV5-1; TRBD1 agrees at 9 bases. J lost 5 bases, V lost 4 bases, and 7 bases had no gene match. The germline CDR1 and CDR2 sequences are SGHRS and YFSETQ. The CDR3 has 14 amino acids. As DNA, the CDR3 is TGCGCCAGCAGCACCGGGACAGGGATCCACGAGCAGTACTTC. Translating it yields CASSTGTGIHEQYF.

This clonotype was observed many times. The CDR3 region has the DNA TGTGCCAGCAGCCGAGGGCCTAGCGGGACGGGAGATACGCAGTATTTT. Translated, it gives CASSRGPSGTGDTQYF. J is TRBJ2-3 and V is TRBV7-2; 9 bases fit TRBD2. Losses at the gene ends were 5 bases for V and 5 bases for J; bases not matched to a gene: 11. In germline, CDR1 is SGHTA, CDR2 FQGNSA. The CDR3 sequence is 16 residues long.

This clonotype occurred many times. The CDR3 sequence is CASLLSYRVFNQPQHF. Here the CDR3 DNA reads TGTGCCAGCCTCCTTTCGTACCGGGTCTTTAATCAGCCCCAGCATTTT. The gene calls are TRBV28 and TRBJ1-5; D ambiguous. Trimming pared 8 bases from V and 4 bases from J, leaving 21 bases between. This CDR3 is built from 16 residues. Germline V gene sequence: CDR1 MDHEN, CDR2 SYDVKM.

There are a few counts of this clonotype. The genes are TRBV4-1 and TRBJ2-2, with 9 bases aligning to TRBD1. This CDR3 region has 19 residues. V shed 4 bases and J 3 bases; nucleotides not matched to a gene: 15. Germline values: CDR1 MGHRA, CDR2 YSYEKL. In DNA form, the CDR3 reads TGCGCCAGCAGCCGAAGGGGACCTCCGGGACAGGGAGACACCGGGGAGCTGTTTTTT. As protein: CASSRRGPPGQGDTGELFF.

The J gene is TRBJ1-1, the V gene TRBV6-5, with D maybe TRBD1 (6 bases). Germline V gene sequence: CDR1 MNHEY, CDR2 SVGAGI. The CDR3 has 13 residues. V was trimmed by 10 bases and J by 3 bases, leaving 15 bases between them. DNA of the CDR3: TGTGCCACCGCGAAGGGGGTTTACACTGAAGCTTTCTTT. As protein: CATAKGVYTEAFF.

The chain is built from TRBV5-1 and TRBJ1-1, with D possibly matching TRBD1 (6 bases). The CDR3 has 13 residues. The V and J ends lost 0 bases and 8 bases respectively, with 11 bases between them. Germline assignment: CDR1 SGHRS and CDR2 YFSETQ. CDR3 in amino acids: CASSLGGDREAFF. CDR3 DNA sequence: TGCGCCAGCAGCTTGGGGGGCGACAGGGAAGCTTTCTTT.

This clonotype showed up just a few times. The chain uses TRBV6-1 and TRBJ2-7; no clear D gene. This CDR3 is 11 amino acids long. CDR1 MNHNS and CDR2 SASEGT come from the germline V gene. In nucleotides, the CDR3 is TGCGCCTCACCGACGACCTACGAGCAGTACGTC. Protein sequence: CASPTTYEQYV.